Described below is a single TCR beta chain sequence and its context. The data belong to a study of blood T cell repertoires in COVID-19. Study background: PBMCs, B-cell-depleted T cells, or T cells were the source of the cDNA or gDNA that made up the material.

Only in-frame clones appear in the TCRdb table, and some are missing; sequencing was by immunoSEQ multiplex PCR. The repertoire has 55,000 to 75,000 clones, approximately 80% of them found once; the top ten carry roughly a sixth. Germline values: CDR1 LNHDA, CDR2 SQIVND (reference sequence). CDR3 size: 15 residues. Trimming removed 6 bases from V and 8 bases from J; junction bases left unmatched: 10. The receptor comes from a man older than 75 with active COVID-19. The chain joins TRBV19 to TRBJ2-1; 10 nucleotides align to TRBD2. The source material was peripheral blood. The CDR3 reads CASSLASGRLDEQFF. The CDR3 DNA reads TGTGCCAGTAGCCTCGCTAGCGGGAGATTAGATGAGCAGTTCTTC.